Following are 12 T cell receptor beta chains from one sample sequenced in a study of vaccination and CD4 T cells after COVID-19. Stated treatment: approximately nine-day PBMC culture with coronavirus spike peptide pools or control peptides (ViraFEST assay). It was before the COVID-19 pandemic (2011-2018) that the unexposed donor's CD4+ T cells were collected. The assay that was used to sequence DNA from cultured CD4+ T cells was the Oncomine TCR Beta short-read assay. TCRdb re-derived calls from the PCR reads in MiXCR, one entry per CDR3 protein. The sample lists 8,500 to 10,000 distinct CDR3 sequences; roughly 60% were seen once. Their recognized antigens are unknown. Sequencing used CD4+ T cells from blood, cultured in vitro. The origin of the receptors is a human donor in good health.

This sequence joins TRBV6-2 or TRBV6-3 and TRBJ1-1; D is undetermined. In germline, CDR1 is MNHEY, CDR2 SVGEGT. The V and J ends lost 2 bases and 7 bases respectively, with 14 bases between them. The CDR3 has 14 amino acids. CDR3 sequence: CASSYDGELGEAFF. In DNA, the CDR3 is TGTGCCAGCAGTTACGACGGGGAGTTGGGTGAAGCTTTCTTT.

The rearrangement uses TRBV10-3 and TRBJ1-2; D is perhaps TRBD1 (5 bases). V dropped 8 bases and J dropped 4 bases, with 17 bases sitting between them. CDR3 length: 14 residues. From germline, CDR1 is ENHRY and CDR2 SYGVKD. CDR3 DNA sequence: TGTGCCATCGGCCGGGACGGAGCTCTCTATGGCTACACCTTC. Translated, it gives CAIGRDGALYGYTF.

The chain couples TRBV25-1 to TRBJ1-5; 9 nucleotides align to TRBD1. The CDR3 spans 17 residues. Germline lookup yields CDR1 MGHDK and CDR2 SYGVNS. J gave up 4 bases and V 2 bases, and 9 bases lay outside the gene matches. The CDR3, as DNA: TGTGCCAGCAGTGAAGGTCGGGACAGGGTAGGGAATCAGCCCCAGCATTTT. Translation gives CASSEGRDRVGNQPQHF.

The J gene is TRBJ1-6, the V gene TRBV2; TRBD1 might be the D (6 bases). The CDR3 spans 15 residues. Deletions cut 6 bases from V and 0 bases from J, with 9 bases between. Germline assignment: CDR1 SNHLY and CDR2 FYNNEI. CDR3 loop: CASRHRDSYNSPLHF. The CDR3 DNA sequence: TGTGCCAGCAGGCACAGGGACTCCTATAATTCACCCCTCCACTTT.

The chain joins TRBV6-2 or TRBV6-3 to TRBJ2-3; perhaps TRBD1 as D (5 bases). V lost 6 bases and J lost 2, with 18 bases in between. The germline V gene has CDR1 MNHEY and CDR2 SVGEGT. The CDR3 is made up of 16 amino acids. CDR3 coding DNA: TGTGCCAGCAGCCCGGATCTAGGGGCTCTCACAGATACGCAGTATTTT. It codes for CASSPDLGALTDTQYF.

This sequence joins TRBV7-9 and TRBJ2-1, with 9 bases aligning to TRBD2. The junction had 16 bases not matched to a gene; V was cut back by 6 bases and J by 7 bases. Germline CDR1 and CDR2: SEHNR and FQNEAQ (reference sequence). This CDR3 region has 17 residues. CDR3 nucleotides: TGTGCCAGCAGTTCCTCTTGGATAGCGGGAGTTGGAAATGAGCAGTTCTTC. Translated, it gives CASSSSWIAGVGNEQFF.

The chain couples TRBV2 to TRBJ2-1; TRBD2 might be the D (5 bases). This CDR3 contains 14 residues. The germline CDR1 and CDR2 sequences are SNHLY and FYNNEI. With 7 bases removed from V and 1 base from J, the gap between germline ends came to 11 bases. The CDR3 spells CASTLASSYNEQFF. CDR3 nucleotide sequence: TGTGCCAGCACGCTAGCCTCTTCCTACAATGAGCAGTTCTTC.

The chain joins TRBV20-1 to TRBJ2-5; 7 nucleotides match TRBD2. Germline V CDR1 and CDR2: DFQATT, SNEGSKA (reference sequence). This CDR3 is 13 amino acids long. The J segment lost 7 bases and the V segment lost 5 bases, leaving 10 bases of the junction unmatched. This CDR3 is CSAPIAGVGTQYF. In nucleotides, the CDR3 is TGCAGTGCTCCCATTGCGGGAGTAGGGACCCAGTACTTC.

The CDR3 DNA reads TGTGCCAGCAGTGAAATTCATAATTCACCCCTCCACTTT. This translates into CASSEIHNSPLHF. The V call is TRBV25-1, the J call TRBJ1-6; D gene uncertain. CDR3 length: 13 residues. The V gene's germline CDR1 is MGHDK and CDR2 SYGVNS. V shed 2 bases and J shed 5 bases, with 4 bases lying between them. Supplemented by reference TRBV25-1 and TRBJ1-6, the full variable domain reads EADIYQTPRYLVIGTGKKITLECSQTMGHDKMYWYQQDPGMELHLIHYSYGVNSTEKGDLSSESTVSRIRTEHFPLTLESARPSHTSQYLCASSEIHNSPLHFGNGTRLTVT.

The J gene is TRBJ1-5, the V gene TRBV4-3; D is perhaps TRBD1 (6 bases). Between the trimmed V and J ends, which lost 0 bases and 6 bases, there was a span of 9 bases. CDR3 length equals 14 residues. Germline V gene lookup returns CDR1 LGHNA and CDR2 YSLEER. As DNA, the CDR3 is TGCGCCAGCAGCCAAGACAGGGGAACTCAGCCCCAGCATTTT. Translation gives CASSQDRGTQPQHF.

This rearrangement joins TRBV28 to TRBJ2-7; tentatively, D is TRBD1 or TRBD2 (7 bases each). This CDR3 spans 17 amino acids. The germline V gene has CDR1 MDHEN and CDR2 SYDVKM. Trimming removed 3 bases at V and 0 bases at J, with 18 bases between. DNA for the CDR3: TGTGCCAGCAGTTTGTCTAACAGGGGAGGGAGCTCCTACGAGCAGTACTTC. This translates into CASSLSNRGGSSYEQYF.

The gene calls are TRBV5-4 and TRBJ2-7; 9 bases match TRBD2. Germline V gives CDR1 SGHNT, CDR2 YYREEE (reference sequence). The CDR3 has 15 amino acids. Trimming cost V 2 bases and J 3 bases; bases outside gene matches: 6. The CDR3 here is CASSLSGRSDYEQYF. The CDR3 region has the DNA TGTGCCAGCAGCTTAAGCGGGAGGTCCGACTACGAGCAGTACTTC.